These 12 T cell receptor beta chains share one sample of origin, sequenced in a study of liver allograft versus peripheral blood T cells. Background on the study: The study compared liver allograft T cell receptor repertoires against peripheral blood repertoires of liver transplant recipients.

TCRdb used MiXCR to reprocess the reads, holding one entry per CDR3 protein. The sample has over 10,000 distinct CDR3 sequences; 28% are singletons. All receptors derive from a human patient who had a liver transplant. Some T cells may have come from the graft donor.

This clonotype occurred a few times. The chain uses TRBV18 and TRBJ1-4; 8 positions agree with TRBD1. There are 15 residues in the CDR3. Germline loops: CDR1 KGHSH, CDR2 LQKENI. The trim removed 0 bases at V and 5 bases at J, leaving 2 bases unmatched. CDR3 in DNA: TGTGCCAGCTCACCACCCGGGACAGGCAATGAAAAACTGTTTTTT. It yields the protein CASSPPGTGNEKLFF.

Ten or more counts support this clonotype. The genes are TRBV6-6 and TRBJ1-5; no reliable D call. V was shortened by 0 bases and J by 2 bases, with 11 bases between the two germline ends. Per the germline V gene, CDR1 is MNHNY and CDR2 is SVGAGI (reference sequence). The CDR3 has 16 residues. The CDR3 here is CASSYSIGVGNQPQHF. In DNA form, the CDR3 reads TGTGCCAGCAGTTACTCGATCGGGGTGGGCAATCAGCCCCAGCATTTT.

This chain joins TRBV6-1 and TRBJ2-7; possibly TRBD2 for D (6 bases). CDR1 is MNHNS and CDR2 is SASEGT in the germline V gene. The V gene lost 5 bases and the J gene lost 2 bases, with 16 bases spanning the gap. CDR3 length equals 15 residues. Here the CDR3 reads CASSYSRGVTYEQYF. As DNA, the CDR3 is TGTGCCAGCAGTTACTCGCGGGGAGTCACCTACGAGCAGTACTTC.

This clonotype was detected once. This clone may be a read error of a much larger clone one base away. No DNA is shown, since the ends of the CDR3 on it are uncertain; the CDR3 is the one TCRdb lists. This rearrangement joins TRBV29-1 to TRBJ1-2; the table's D call TRBD1 went unverified against the DNA. The germline gives CDR1 SQVTM, CDR2 ANQGSEA. The CDR3 numbers 12 amino acids, ends counted. This chain's CDR3 is CSVGGGAQGYNF.

The V and J genes are TRBV19 and TRBJ1-2, with D maybe TRBD1 (6 bases). V lost 7 bases and J lost 4, with 16 bases in between. Germline assignment: CDR1 LNHDA and CDR2 SQIVND (reference sequence). This CDR3 spans 14 amino acids. The CDR3 loop reads CASKSSGQIYGYTF. CDR3 coding DNA: TGTGCCAGTAAAAGCTCCGGACAGATCTATGGCTACACCTTC.

This clonotype was counted between two and nine times. The rearrangement uses TRBV29-1 and TRBJ1-1; D possibly corresponds to TRBD1 (5 bases). Germline V gives CDR1 SQVTM, CDR2 ANQGSEA. V was trimmed by 7 bases and J by 0 bases, leaving 9 bases between them. This CDR3 spans 12 amino acids. This chain's CDR3 is CSALTVNTEAFF. CDR3 in DNA: TGCAGCGCCCTGACAGTGAACACTGAAGCTTTCTTT. The whole variable domain, filled in from reference TRBV29-1 and TRBJ1-1, reads SAVISQKPSRDICQRGTSLTIQCQVDSQVTMMFWYRQQPGQSLTLIATANQGSEATYESGFVIDKFPISRPNLTFSTLTVSNMSPEDSSIYLCSALTVNTEAFFGQGTRLTVV.

This clonotype was seen a few times. The chain combines TRBV7-2 with TRBJ2-1; 8 positions match TRBD1. Germline V CDR1 and CDR2: SGHTA, FQGNSA. Germline trimming cut 3 bases from V and 4 bases from J; bases unmatched to any gene: 5. This CDR3 contains 15 residues. The CDR3 DNA is TGTGCCAGCAGCTTCGACAGGGGTGAGTACAATGAGCAGTTCTTC. Protein product: CASSFDRGEYNEQFF.

As concerns this clonotype: This may be a read error: a much more frequent sequence differs by one nucleotide. The chain carries TRBV5-4 and TRBJ1-5; a weak D match, TRBD1 (5 bases). The end of the DNA fits TRBJ1-6 better, so the J call may be wrong. The CDR3 totals 19 residues. The V gene's germline CDR1 is SGHNT and CDR2 YYREEE (reference sequence). This chain's CDR3 is CTSSLRLRTSRGVNSPLHF. In nucleotides, the CDR3 is TGTACCAGCAGCTTACGATTACGGACCTCAAGAGGGGTAAATTCACCCCTCCACTTT.

This clonotype was counted ten times or more. The chain recombines TRBV5-4 with TRBJ2-3; 12 bases are shared with TRBD2. The CDR3 consists of 17 residues. Trimming at V came to 1 base and at J to 2 bases, leaving 5 bases not matched to a gene. CDR1 is SGHNT, CDR2 YYREEE, per germline (reference sequence). The CDR3 bases are TGTGCCAGCAGCTTGAGGCTAGCGGGGGGGCCCACAGATACGCAGTATTTT. The encoded protein is CASSLRLAGGPTDTQYF.

This clonotype ranks as medium-sized (0.01 to 0.1%). The V gene is TRBV10-3, the J gene TRBJ1-4; D not certain. Germline V gene lookup returns CDR1 ENHRY and CDR2 SYGVKD. Trimming pared 6 bases from V and 5 bases from J, leaving 10 bases between. The CDR3 has 13 amino acids. The chain's CDR3 is CAIRDGENEKLFF. CDR3 DNA sequence: TGTGCCATCAGGGACGGGGAGAATGAAAAACTGTTTTTT.

A few counts support this clonotype. The chain joins TRBV27 to TRBJ2-1, with D possibly matching TRBD2 (7 bases). Germline V gene lookup returns CDR1 MNHEY and CDR2 SMNVEV (reference sequence). CDR3 length equals 13 residues. The V end was cut by 6 bases, the J end by 6 bases, with 12 bases between. The CDR3 DNA is TGTGCCAGCAGGCTACGGGGGGCCAATGAGCAGTTCTTC. This encodes CASRLRGANEQFF.

This clonotype is categorized as medium-sized. V usage is TRBV24-1 and J usage is TRBJ1-1; 7 nucleotides agree with TRBD1. The V segment lost 3 bases and the J segment 5 bases; nucleotides outside the gene matches: 2. Germline CDR1 reads KGHDR; CDR2 reads SFDVKD. The CDR3 consists of 13 residues. The CDR3 sequence: CATSDPRGTEAFF. The CDR3 nucleotides read TGTGCCACCAGTGATCCCAGGGGGACTGAAGCTTTCTTT.